Each of the 29 T cell receptor beta chains below was sequenced from the same sample in a study of T-cell reconstitution after alpha-beta-depleted transplantation in children. The TCRbeta library was prepared with unique molecular identifiers. TCRdb called the PCR reads again in MiXCR, with one record for every CDR3 protein. Among around 90,000 distinct CDR3 sequences, roughly 15% were seen once, and the ten largest hold around 20%. Here the sequenced sample was PBMCs, mostly from graft donor cells, taken 180 days after TCRalphabeta/CD19-depleted stem cell transplant. The receptors come from a male patient between 2 and 9 years old who had a stem cell transplant for acute lymphoblastic leukemia, so the T cells may come from the graft donor.

The chain uses TRBV7-9 and TRBJ2-5; no clear D gene. Trimming removed 2 bases at V and 2 bases at J, with 9 bases between. Looked up from germline, CDR1 is SEHNR and CDR2 is FQNEAQ (reference sequence). CDR3 length: 14 amino acids. The CDR3 loop reads CASSLLDQQETQYF. CDR3 DNA: TGTGCCAGCAGCTTACTTGACCAACAAGAGACCCAGTACTTC.

This clonotype was detected only a few times. The gene calls are TRBV5-1 and TRBJ2-4; D might be TRBD1 (6 bases). With 1 base removed from V and 0 bases from J, the gap between germline ends came to 11 bases. Germline V lookup: CDR1 SGHRS, CDR2 YFSETQ. The CDR3 sequence is 16 residues long. Here the CDR3 reads CASSLQGSIAKNIQYF. CDR3 sequence (DNA): TGCGCCAGCAGCTTGCAGGGGAGTATAGCCAAAAACATTCAGTACTTC.

This clonotype was seen a handful of times. The chain has TRBV20-1 and TRBJ2-3; D call uncertain. The V end lost 3 bases, the J end lost 0 bases, and 4 bases lay between the germline ends. The CDR3 extends over 12 amino acids. Germline V lookup: CDR1 DFQATT, CDR2 SNEGSKA (reference sequence). The DNA of the CDR3 is TGCAGTGCTAGGGCCAGCACAGATACGCAGTATTTT. Translating gives CSARASTDTQYF.

This clonotype came up many times. The J gene is TRBJ2-5, the V gene TRBV20-1; tentatively, D is TRBD1 or TRBD2 (5 bases each). Trimming stripped 5 bases from V and 4 bases from J, with 17 bases between. Germline values: CDR1 DFQATT, CDR2 SNEGSKA (reference sequence). CDR3 length: 14 residues. The CDR3 sequence is CSAELGTAPETQYF. CDR3 coding DNA: TGCAGTGCTGAGCTTGGGACCGCCCCAGAGACCCAGTACTTC.

This clonotype has ten or more counts. V gene TRBV20-1 combines with J gene TRBJ2-2; 8 nucleotides align to TRBD1. J lost 6 bases, V lost 3 bases, and 6 bases had no gene match. In germline, CDR1 is DFQATT, CDR2 SNEGSKA (reference sequence). The length of the CDR3 is 14 residues. This chain's CDR3 is CSASLQGAAGELFF. The DNA for the CDR3 is TGCAGTGCTAGTCTGCAGGGGGCCGCCGGGGAGCTGTTTTTT.

This clonotype came up a few times. This chain joins TRBV20-1 and TRBJ1-1; D gene uncertain. Germline lookup yields CDR1 DFQATT and CDR2 SNEGSKA (reference sequence). This CDR3 contains 12 residues. Trimming pared 7 bases from V and 3 bases from J, leaving 12 bases between. CDR3 in DNA: TGCAGTGGCAGGCGGGGTGACACTGAAGCTTTCTTT. Protein: CSGRRGDTEAFF.

This clonotype has a handful of counts. V usage is TRBV6-6 and J usage is TRBJ2-2, with D possibly being TRBD2 (6 bases). Germline V lookup: CDR1 MNHNY, CDR2 SVGAGI (reference sequence). This CDR3 is 13 amino acids long. V lost 6 bases to trimming and J lost 1 base, with 6 bases between them. The CDR3 region has the DNA TGTGCCAGCAGCGGGGGGAACACCGGGGAGCTGTTTTTT. This encodes CASSGGNTGELFF.

This clonotype occurred a few times. The chain employs TRBV5-1 and TRBJ2-4, with D tentatively TRBD1 or TRBD2 (5 bases each). This CDR3 has 16 amino acids. Per the germline V gene, CDR1 is SGHRS and CDR2 is YFSETQ. Deletions cut 3 bases from V and 0 bases from J, with 13 bases between. CDR3 bases: TGCGCCAGCAGCTCCGAGGGGCTACTAGCCAAAAACATTCAGTACTTC. Its protein product is CASSSEGLLAKNIQYF.

This rearrangement joins TRBV18 to TRBJ2-3, with no clear D. V lost 1 base, J lost 1 base, and 9 bases lay in between. The CDR3 loop spans 15 amino acids. Germline V gives CDR1 KGHSH, CDR2 LQKENI. Here the CDR3 reads CASSPLPLGTDTQYF. The CDR3 DNA reads as TGTGCCAGCTCACCACTCCCCCTGGGCACAGATACGCAGTATTTT.

This rearrangement joins TRBV5-1 to TRBJ2-6; D call uncertain. Per germline, CDR1 SGHRS and CDR2 YFSETQ. V lost 2 bases and J 4 bases, leaving 10 bases between the germline ends. CDR3 length: 15 amino acids. The chain's CDR3 is CASSFPGTGANVLTF. The CDR3 DNA reads as TGCGCCAGCAGCTTCCCCGGTACCGGGGCCAACGTCCTGACTTTC.

This clonotype was counted at least ten times. This rearrangement joins TRBV12-3 or TRBV12-4 to TRBJ1-5; D is undetermined. This CDR3 has 13 amino acids. Trimming cost V 3 bases and J 0 bases, with 3 bases left between them. The CDR3 DNA sequence: TGTGCCAGCAGTTTCGGTAGCAATCAGCCCCAGCATTTT. It yields the protein CASSFGSNQPQHF.

This clonotype appeared many times. The V gene is TRBV20-1, the J gene TRBJ2-1; D is perhaps TRBD1 or TRBD2 (6 bases each). CDR1 and CDR2 (germline): DFQATT, SNEGSKA (reference sequence). The CDR3 extends over 13 amino acids. V dropped 4 bases and J dropped 8 bases, with 15 bases sitting between them. CDR3 in amino acids: CSAIRGPLDEQFF. The CDR3 DNA follows: TGCAGTGCTATTCGGGGGCCTCTCGATGAGCAGTTCTTC.

The chain uses TRBV24-1 and TRBJ2-2; 9 nucleotides line up with TRBD1. Germline V gene lookup returns CDR1 KGHDR and CDR2 SFDVKD. CDR3 length equals 17 residues. J was trimmed by 3 bases and V by 2 bases; bases with no gene match: 6. This CDR3 reads CATSDSPGQGYTGELFF. The CDR3 nucleotides read TGTGCCACCAGTGATTCCCCGGGACAGGGTTACACCGGGGAGCTGTTTTTT.

The chain has TRBV29-1 and TRBJ2-7, with 10 bases that match TRBD2. The CDR3 is made up of 15 amino acids. V was clipped by 0 bases and J by 5 bases; unmatched bases: 7. In germline, CDR1 is SQVTM, CDR2 ANQGSEA. CDR3 bases: TGCAGCGTTGAAGAATCTAGCGGGGGCATGGACGAGCAGTACTTC. This gives the protein CSVEESSGGMDEQYF.

V gene TRBV2 combines with J gene TRBJ2-2, with D possibly called TRBD1 or TRBD2 (5 bases each). There are 14 residues in the CDR3. The germline gives CDR1 SNHLY, CDR2 FYNNEI. Trimming stripped 6 bases from V and 7 bases from J, with 15 bases between. CDR3 nucleotide sequence: TGTGCCAGCAGCCGGGACCCTTACGACGGGGAGCTGTTTTTT. It specifies CASSRDPYDGELFF.

The rearrangement joins TRBV2 to TRBJ2-1; no reliable D call. Germline V gene lookup returns CDR1 SNHLY and CDR2 FYNNEI. The CDR3 is made up of 12 amino acids. V was clipped by 6 bases and J by 7 bases, with 10 bases between them. Here the CDR3 DNA reads TGTGCCAGCAGCTACGGTAGGAATGAGCAGTTCTTC. Its protein is CASSYGRNEQFF.

A few counts support this clonotype. V and J are TRBV10-1 and TRBJ2-2; D is unclear. Germline-derived CDR1 and CDR2 are WNHNN and SYGVQD (reference sequence). This CDR3 contains 13 residues. Trimming left V 1 base short and J 3 bases short, with 3 bases between. CDR3 sequence reads: CASSEWDTGELFF. CDR3 DNA: TGCGCCAGCAGTGAGTGGGACACCGGGGAGCTGTTTTTT.

This chain connects TRBV12-3 or TRBV12-4 to TRBJ2-3, with D maybe TRBD1 (6 bases). The CDR3 is made up of 13 amino acids. Trimming removed 3 bases from V and 4 bases from J, with 8 bases in between. CDR3 nucleotides: TGTGCCAGCAGTTTTACAGGGTCAGATACGCAGTATTTT. Its translation: CASSFTGSDTQYF.

The chain uses TRBV29-1 and TRBJ2-1; a weak D match, TRBD1 (6 bases). From germline, CDR1 is SQVTM and CDR2 ANQGSEA. Trimming stripped 2 bases from V and 6 bases from J, with 17 bases between. CDR3 size: 15 residues. CDR3 amino acids: CSVERSEGDINEQFF. The CDR3 DNA sequence: TGCAGCGTTGAACGGTCCGAAGGGGACATCAATGAGCAGTTCTTC.

V usage is TRBV7-6 and J usage is TRBJ1-1; possible D gene TRBD1, 5 bases. CDR1 is SGHVS, CDR2 FNYEAQ, per germline. This CDR3 region has 13 residues. V lost 8 bases and J lost 3, with 13 bases in between. The CDR3 region is CASGKGVYTEAFF. The CDR3 nucleotides are TGTGCCAGCGGGAAAGGGGTCTACACTGAAGCTTTCTTT.

This sequence joins TRBV4-1 and TRBJ2-2, with a possible D match to TRBD1 (6 bases). This CDR3 region has 15 residues. Trimming stripped 5 bases from V and 2 bases from J, with 12 bases between. The germline V gene has CDR1 MGHRA and CDR2 YSYEKL. In DNA form, the CDR3 reads TGCGCCAGCAGCTTGAGGGGGTACAACACCGGGGAGCTGTTTTTT. It yields the protein CASSLRGYNTGELFF.

In this sample, this clonotype turned up once. This sequence joins TRBV2 and TRBJ2-1; no firm D call. This CDR3 spans 13 amino acids. CDR1 is SNHLY and CDR2 is FYNNEI in the germline V gene. V was shortened by 7 bases and J by 1 base, with 8 bases between the two germline ends. DNA for the CDR3: TGTGCCAGCATCAGGTCTTCCTACAATGAGCAGTTCTTC. It yields the protein CASIRSSYNEQFF. The variable domain in full, completed from reference TRBV2 and TRBJ2-1, reads EPEVTQTPSHQVTQMGQEVILRCVPISNHLYFYWYRQILGQKVEFLVSFYNNEISEKSEIFDDQFSVERPDGSNFTLKIRSTKLEDSAMYFCASIRSSYNEQFFGPGTRLTVL.

This clonotype was seen more than once but under ten times. The chain employs TRBV9 and TRBJ2-1; the D is unclear. Germline CDR1 is SGDLS and CDR2 is YYNGEE. This CDR3 is 18 amino acids long. Trimming removed 0 bases at V and 0 bases at J, with 16 bases between. The CDR3 nucleotides read TGTGCCAGCAGCGTAGTTCCGGTCGGTCAGACCTCCTACAATGAGCAGTTCTTC. Translating it yields CASSVVPVGQTSYNEQFF.

The rearrangement joins TRBV7-2 to TRBJ2-1; 7 positions agree with TRBD1. Germline assignment: CDR1 SGHTA and CDR2 FQGNSA. V was clipped by 2 bases and J by 3 bases; unmatched bases: 4. The CDR3 has 15 amino acids. The CDR3 protein is CASSLRPGGYNEQFF. CDR3 nucleotides: TGTGCCAGCAGCTTAAGGCCAGGGGGCTACAATGAGCAGTTCTTC.

This chain connects TRBV18 to TRBJ2-3; D might be TRBD1 or TRBD2, each matching 6 bases. The CDR3 contains 15 residues. Trimming cost V 3 bases and J 0 bases, with 10 bases left between them. Germline V gene sequence: CDR1 KGHSH, CDR2 LQKENI. CDR3 DNA sequence: TGTGCCAGCTCACCCACAGGGACTAGCACAGATACGCAGTATTTT. This translates into CASSPTGTSTDTQYF.

This chain links TRBV12-3 or TRBV12-4 with TRBJ2-7; D call uncertain. V was shortened by 5 bases and J by 0 bases, with 11 bases between the two germline ends. This CDR3 has 14 amino acids. This CDR3 is CASSARRNSYEQYF. In DNA, the CDR3 is TGTGCCAGCAGTGCGCGACGAAACTCCTACGAGCAGTACTTC.

In this sample, this clonotype turned up a few times. The V and J genes are TRBV5-1 and TRBJ2-7; D is perhaps TRBD1 (6 bases). Trimming removed 4 bases at V and 7 bases at J, with 15 bases between. The CDR3 loop spans 13 amino acids. The germline V gene encodes CDR1 SGHRS and CDR2 YFSETQ. CDR3 DNA: TGCGCCAGCAGCCTCGGACAGCCAAAGGAGCAGTACTTC. Its translation: CASSLGQPKEQYF.

This rearrangement joins TRBV19 to TRBJ2-2; tentatively, D is TRBD1 (5 bases). Trimming took off 3 bases at V and 4 bases at J, with 12 bases between the two ends. This CDR3 comprises 15 residues. Germline lookup yields CDR1 LNHDA and CDR2 SQIVND (reference sequence). Here the CDR3 DNA reads TGTGCCAGTAGTATGCACCAAGACAGCACCGGGGAGCTGTTTTTT. Residues: CASSMHQDSTGELFF.

The rearrangement joins TRBV3-1 to TRBJ2-7, with TRBD2 matching over 8 bases. In germline, CDR1 is LGHDT, CDR2 YNNKEL (reference sequence). J was trimmed by 7 bases and V by 5 bases; bases with no gene match: 10. This CDR3 has 14 residues. The CDR3 coding sequence is TGTGCCAGCAGCTTCCAGGGGACTAGGGATGAGCAGTACTTC. This translates into CASSFQGTRDEQYF.